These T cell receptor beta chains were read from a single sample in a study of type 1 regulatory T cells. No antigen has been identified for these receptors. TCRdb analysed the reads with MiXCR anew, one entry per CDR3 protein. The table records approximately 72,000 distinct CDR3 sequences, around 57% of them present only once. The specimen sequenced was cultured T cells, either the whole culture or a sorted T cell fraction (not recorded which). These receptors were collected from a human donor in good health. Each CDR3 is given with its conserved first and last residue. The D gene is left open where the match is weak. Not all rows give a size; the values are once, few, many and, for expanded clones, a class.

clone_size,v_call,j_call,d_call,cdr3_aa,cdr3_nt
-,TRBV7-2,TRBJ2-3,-,CASSPWGRTDTQYF,TGTGCCAGCAGCCCCTGGGGGCGCACAGATACGCAGTATTTT
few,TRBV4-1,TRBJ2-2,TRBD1,CASSQVRNRGFTGELFF,TGCGCCAGCAGCCAAGTGAGAAACAGGGGGTTCACCGGGGAGCTGTTTTTT
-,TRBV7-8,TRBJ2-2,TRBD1,CASSLDATGAFSGELFF,TGTGCCAGCAGCTTAGATGCGACAGGGGCCTTTTCCGGGGAGCTGTTTTTT
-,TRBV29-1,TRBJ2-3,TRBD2,CSLTRREGGTDTQYF,TGCAGCCTTACACGGCGGGAGGGGGGCACAGATACGCAGTATTTT
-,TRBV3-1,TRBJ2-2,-,CASSLKTQANTGELFF,TGTGCCAGCAGCCTCAAGACACAGGCGAACACCGGGGAGCTGTTTTTT
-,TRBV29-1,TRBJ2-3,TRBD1,CSARDRGTDTQYF,TGCAGCGCCCGGGACAGGGGCACAGATACGCAGTATTTT
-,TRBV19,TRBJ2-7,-,CASSITWQGASEQYF,TGTGCCAGTAGTATAACTTGGCAAGGGGCGTCCGAGCAGTACTTC
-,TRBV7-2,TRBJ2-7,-,CASSLTRASLSYEQYF,TGTGCCAGCAGCTTAACCCGGGCTAGCTTGTCCTACGAGCAGTACTTC
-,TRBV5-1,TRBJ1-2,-,CASSPLESNGYTF,TGCGCCAGCAGCCCCCTTGAAAGTAATGGCTACACCTTC
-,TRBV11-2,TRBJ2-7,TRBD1,CASSLKTGDAIYEQYF,TGTGCCAGCAGCTTAAAGACAGGGGACGCTATCTACGAGCAGTACTTC
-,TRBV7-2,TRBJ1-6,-,CASSLVGGEGSPLHF,TGTGCCAGCAGCTTGGTAGGGGGGGAGGGTTCACCCCTCCACTTT
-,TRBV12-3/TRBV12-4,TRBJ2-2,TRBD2,CASSFSPSGTGELFF,TGTGCCAGCAGTTTCTCCCCTAGCGGCACCGGGGAGCTGTTTTTT
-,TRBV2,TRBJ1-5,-,CASSEWGSRGQPQHF,TGTGCCAGCAGTGAATGGGGTAGTAGAGGGCAGCCCCAGCATTTT
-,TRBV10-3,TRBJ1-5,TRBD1,CAISEQDRQPQHF,TGTGCCATCAGTGAGCAGGACAGGCAGCCCCAGCATTTT
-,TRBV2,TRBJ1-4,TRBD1,CASSEAGQILKLFF,TGTGCCAGCAGTGAAGCGGGACAGATTTTGAAACTGTTTTTT
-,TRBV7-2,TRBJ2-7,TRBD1,CASSEPGQGYHEQYF,TGTGCCAGCAGCGAACCGGGACAGGGTTACCACGAGCAGTACTTC
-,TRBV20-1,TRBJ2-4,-,CSASRRVLAKNIQYF,TGCAGTGCTAGCCGCCGTGTGCTAGCCAAAAACATTCAGTACTTC
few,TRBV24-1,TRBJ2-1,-,CATSDRETRGLNEQFF,TGTGCCACCAGTGATCGGGAGACTAGGGGTCTAAATGAGCAGTTCTTC
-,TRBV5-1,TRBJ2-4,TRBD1,CASSLEGQGAKNIQYF,TGCGCCAGCAGCTTGGAGGGACAGGGGGCCAAAAACATTCAGTACTTC
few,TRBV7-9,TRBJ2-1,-,CASRLGGQGEQFF,TGTGCCAGCAGGCTAGGAGGGCAGGGTGAGCAGTTCTTC
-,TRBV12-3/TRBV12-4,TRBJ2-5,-,CASSWISQETQYF,TGTGCCAGCAGCTGGATATCCCAAGAGACCCAGTACTTC
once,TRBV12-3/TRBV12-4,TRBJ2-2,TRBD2,CASIAATSANTGELFF,TGTGCCAGCATTGCCGCCACTAGCGCGAACACCGGGGAGCTGTTTTTT
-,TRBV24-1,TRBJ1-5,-,CATRAQFQTRAPYSNQPQHF,TGTGCCACCAGAGCCCAGTTTCAAACCAGGGCCCCATATAGCAATCAGCCCCAGCATTTT
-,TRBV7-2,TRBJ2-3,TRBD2,CASSFQTSGITDTQYF,TGTGCCAGCAGCTTCCAGACTAGCGGGATAACAGATACGCAGTATTTT
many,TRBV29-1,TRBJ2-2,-,CSVGQAPGELFF,TGCAGCGTTGGGCAGGCCCCCGGGGAGCTGTTTTTT